The clone carrying this T cell receptor beta chain appeared many times. This sample was taken from a study of T cells in Graves' hyperthyroidism and ophthalmopathy. Each diagnosis was grounded in clinical symptoms, serum thyroxine and TRAb, thyroid ultrasound, and orbital computed tomography. Fresh peripheral blood, more than 8 ml of it, supplied the PBMCs. Amplified TCR beta CDR3 regions derived from RNA transcripts. The study used the HTBI primer set for a first-round RT-PCR of the TCR CDR3. TCRdb independently ran MiXCR on the multiplex PCR reads; one entry per CDR3 protein. The sample has about 350,000 distinct CDR3 sequences; roughly 13% are singletons. Germline V gene lookup returns CDR1 MDHEN and CDR2 SYDVKM. Trimming stripped 6 bases from V and 4 bases from J, with 18 bases between. The CDR3 covers 15 residues.

V is TRBV28 and J is TRBJ1-2; possible D gene TRBD1, 5 bases. The sequence was obtained from a woman aged 30 to 39 with Graves' hyperthyroidism. The sample was blood. CDR3: CASRPAGSFGYGYTF. CDR3 DNA sequence: TGTGCCAGCAGACCCGCAGGGAGCTTTGGCTATGGCTACACCTTC.